The following is a TCR beta chain sequence with its context. The repertoire was sequenced with immunoSEQ multiplex PCR; TCRdb's copy has only in-frame clones and lacks some. The repertoire holds some 40,000 clones, with around 80% as singletons. The sample belongs to a study of blood T cell repertoires in COVID-19. Looked up from germline, CDR1 is SNHLY and CDR2 is FYNNEI. The CDR3 covers 12 residues. V was cut by 5 bases and J by 5 bases, with 10 bases left in between. Sequencing was done on a sample of peripheral blood. This sequence originates from a man aged 70-80 years with acute or convalescent COVID-19. This rearrangement joins TRBV2 to TRBJ2-7; D is perhaps TRBD1 (6 bases). The CDR3 loop is CASSSTGNEQYF. The CDR3 DNA sequence: TGTGCCAGCAGTTCTACAGGGAACGAGCAGTACTTC.